Listed here are 10 T cell receptor beta chains from one sample, sequenced in a study of T cells in Graves' hyperthyroidism and ophthalmopathy. There were TCR beta CDR3 regions amplified from RNA transcripts. HTBI primers drove first-round RT-PCR of the TCR CDR3. Using its own MiXCR run on the multiplex PCR reads, TCRdb lists one record per CDR3 protein. The top ten clones hold 14% of a sample with around 500,000 distinct CDR3 sequences, 14% of them seen once. The sequenced material came from blood. The receptors derive from a woman aged 40 to 55 with Graves' hyperthyroidism.

This clonotype has a handful of counts. The chain couples TRBV2 to TRBJ2-1, with 12 bases fitting TRBD2. V lost 5 bases, J lost 8 bases, and 7 bases stayed unmatched. Per germline, CDR1 SNHLY and CDR2 FYNNEI. The CDR3 spans 15 residues. DNA for the CDR3: TGTGCCAGCAGTTCGACTAGCGGGAGTATCCATGAGCAGTTCTTC. Protein: CASSSTSGSIHEQFF.

This clonotype was picked up many times. The gene calls are TRBV30 and TRBJ2-2; D remains unclear. The germline V and J ends were trimmed by 4 bases and 3 bases, with 12 bases remaining between them. This CDR3 region has 14 residues. Germline lookup yields CDR1 GTSNPN and CDR2 SVGIG (reference sequence). The CDR3 loop is CAWKVTPYTGELFF. The CDR3 DNA follows: TGTGCCTGGAAGGTGACACCTTACACCGGGGAGCTGTTTTTT. Full variable domain (missing parts from reference TRBV30 and TRBJ2-2): SQTIHQWPATLVQPVGSPLSLECTVEGTSNPNLYWYRQAAGRGLQLLFYSVGIGQISSEVPQNLSASRPQDRQFILSSKKLLLSDSGFYLCAWKVTPYTGELFFGEGSRLTVL.

This chain uses TRBV10-3 with TRBJ1-3, with 9 bases identical to TRBD1. The CDR3 consists of 17 residues. V shed 7 bases, J shed 4 bases, and the junction held 14 bases outside the gene matches. Germline values: CDR1 ENHRY, CDR2 SYGVKD. The CDR3 region is CAITANSLTGGGNTIYF. The CDR3 DNA reads as TGTGCCATCACCGCAAACTCCCTGACAGGGGGAGGAAACACCATATATTTT.

This chain uses TRBV20-1 with TRBJ1-2; no firm D call. The germline gives CDR1 DFQATT, CDR2 SNEGSKA (reference sequence). This CDR3 has 12 amino acids. The V end lost 3 bases, the J end lost 8 bases, and 13 bases lay between the germline ends. DNA for the CDR3: TGCAGTGCTAGCAACCCGAGCGGGGGCTACACCTTC. Its translation: CSASNPSGGYTF.

This clonotype occurred many times. This chain links TRBV11-2 with TRBJ2-7; D unresolved. V lost 0 bases, J lost 4 bases, and 7 bases lay in between. This CDR3 comprises 13 residues. Germline CDR1 SGHAT, CDR2 FQNNGV. In DNA form, the CDR3 reads TGTGCCAGCAGCTTAGAGAGCAAATACGAGCAGTACTTC. Its protein product is CASSLESKYEQYF. Together with reference TRBV11-2 and TRBJ2-7, the CDR3 gives the full variable domain: EAGVAQSPRYKIIEKRQSVAFWCNPISGHATLYWYQQILGQGPKLLIQFQNNGVVDDSQLPKDRFSAERLKGVDSTLKIQPAKLEDSAVYLCASSLESKYEQYFGPGTRLTVT.

This clonotype was seen at least ten times. This rearrangement joins TRBV3-1 to TRBJ1-1; 7 bases fit TRBD1. V shed 4 bases and J 0 bases; nucleotides not matched to a gene: 2. The CDR3 loop spans 14 amino acids. Germline lookup yields CDR1 LGHDT and CDR2 YNNKEL (reference sequence). In DNA, the CDR3 is TGTGCCAGCAGCCGAGGGACAGTGAACACTGAAGCTTTCTTT. This encodes CASSRGTVNTEAFF.

About this clonotype: The junction departs from germline at one end; a sequencing error may be responsible. This rearrangement joins TRBV5-4 to TRBJ1-6; tentatively, D is TRBD1 (5 bases). The CDR3 is made up of 14 amino acids. In germline, CDR1 is SGHNT, CDR2 YYREEE (reference sequence). CDR3 coding DNA: TGTGTCAGCAGGGCCGGGGTGGCTAATTCACCCCTCCACTTT. Translated, it gives CVSRAGVANSPLHF. Combining the CDR3 with reference TRBV5-4 and TRBJ1-6 gives the whole variable domain ETGVTQSPTHLIKTRGQQVTLRCSSQSGHNTVSWYQQALGQGPQFIFQYYREEENGRGNFPPRFSGLQFPNYSSELNVNALELDDSALYLCVSRAGVANSPLHFGNGTRLTVT.

This clonotype was recorded at least ten times. The gene calls are TRBV29-1 and TRBJ2-4, with D maybe TRBD1 (5 bases). Germline V gives CDR1 SQVTM, CDR2 ANQGSEA. The germline V and J ends were trimmed by 4 bases and 6 bases, with 10 bases remaining between them. The CDR3 has 12 amino acids. The CDR3: CSVVEDRNIQYF. CDR3 DNA sequence: TGCAGCGTTGTCGAAGACAGAAACATTCAGTACTTC.

Many counts were recorded for this clonotype. The CDR3 loop reads CASSFDGGRADTGELFF. The CDR3 region has the DNA TGTGCCAGCAGCTTTGACGGCGGGAGGGCCGACACCGGGGAGCTGTTTTTT. V is TRBV11-1 and J is TRBJ2-2, with 9 bases fitting TRBD2. This CDR3 contains 17 residues. The germline V gene has CDR1 SGHAT and CDR2 FQDESV (reference sequence). V trimming: 3 bases; J trimming: 3 bases; junction bases outside the gene matches: 8.

This clonotype came up once. The J gene is TRBJ2-5, the V gene TRBV4-2; tentative D call: TRBD2 (6 bases). Per the germline V gene, CDR1 is LGHNA and CDR2 is YNFKEQ. CDR3 size: 14 residues. Deletions cut 0 bases from V and 5 bases from J, with 10 bases between. The CDR3 sequence: CASSQDGSGETQYF. In DNA, the CDR3 is TGTGCCAGCAGCCAAGATGGGAGCGGGGAGACCCAGTACTTC.